A few counts support the clone carrying this T cell receptor (beta chain). This entry belongs to a study of T cell responses to AZD1222 COVID-19 vaccine. Some clones are missing from TCRdb's copy, which holds only in-frame ones; the method was immunoSEQ multiplex PCR. The table has about 160,000 clones, around 90% seen once; the top ten hold about 1%. Germline CDR1 and CDR2: MRHNA and SNTAGT. CDR3 length: 15 residues. The junction had 4 bases not matched to a gene; V was cut back by 6 bases and J by 3 bases. The chain has TRBV6-4 and TRBJ2-2, with 10 bases fitting TRBD2. This receptor was taken from an adult who received the AZD1222 COVID-19 vaccine. The sequencing used peripheral blood, collected 28 days after the second AZD1222 dose. The CDR3 here is CASSRLAGDTGELFF. For the CDR3, the DNA is TGTGCCAGCAGCCGACTAGCGGGTGACACCGGGGAGCTGTTTTTT.